The 16 T cell receptor beta chains below were found in one sample sequenced in a study of regulatory T cells in long-lasting Graves disease (dated by TCRdb to the early 2020s). The library was produced with multiplex PCR. Sequencing relied on an Illumina HiSeq 4000. To build TCR beta libraries, CDR3 regions were amplified by Arm-PCR using iRepertoire HTBI primers. The raw public data were reprocessed by TCRdb itself: fastp quality trimming at Q25, MiXCR clonotype calling, in-frame beta chains only. Rows with one shared CDR3 protein collapse into an entry with the most common genes and DNA. This sample is represented by about 620,000 distinct CDR3 sequences; 16% of them were singletons. About 17% of the sample is in the top ten clones. The label giving this sample's time point can be read as: newly diagnosed GD, antithyroid drugs for less than 3 months. RNA was extracted from PBMCs in TRIzol for both TCR sequencing and RNA sequencing.

These data were likewise used in another study, on T cells in Graves' hyperthyroidism and ophthalmopathy.

This sample comprised peripheral blood mononuclear cells (PBMCs), obtained at new diagnosis, from a patient treated with antithyroid drugs. The receptor source for this set is a woman aged 25 to 39 with Graves disease. Donor details come from another sample of the same person, matched by shared clones.

The CDR3 sequence: CASTPGTGIGKLFF. The DNA for the CDR3 is TGTGCCAGCACCCCCGGGACAGGGATAGGAAAACTGTTTTTT. The rearrangement links TRBV28 to TRBJ1-4; 9 nucleotides agree with TRBD1. The CDR3 is made up of 14 amino acids. Unmatched junction bases numbered 10, after V lost 7 bases and J lost 10 bases. Germline CDR1 and CDR2: MDHEN and SYDVKM.

Ten or more counts support this clonotype. The chain recombines TRBV20-1 with TRBJ2-7, with TRBD1 identical over 7 bases. The CDR3 is made up of 13 amino acids. J was trimmed by 3 bases and V by 6 bases; bases with no gene match: 8. The germline CDR1 and CDR2 sequences are DFQATT and SNEGSKA (reference sequence). CDR3 amino acids: CSALTGTDYEQYF. As DNA, the CDR3 is TGCAGTGCACTCACCGGGACAGACTACGAGCAGTACTTC.

This clonotype was detected many times. The V and J genes are TRBV6-1 and TRBJ1-2; D is uncertain. The V and J ends lost 5 bases and 2 bases respectively, with 21 bases between them. Germline V gives CDR1 MNHNS, CDR2 SASEGT. The CDR3 covers 17 residues. The CDR3 protein is CASSILLLLPGNYGYTF. DNA of the CDR3: TGTGCCAGCAGTATACTATTGCTGCTTCCGGGGAACTATGGCTACACCTTC.

This clonotype has only a few counts. The CDR3 sequence is CSAPVSGGTDTQYF. The CDR3 DNA reads TGCAGTGCTCCAGTATCCGGGGGCACAGATACGCAGTATTTT. The chain couples TRBV20-1 to TRBJ2-3, with a tentative D call TRBD2 (5 bases). Germline V lookup: CDR1 DFQATT, CDR2 SNEGSKA (reference sequence). V lost 5 bases and J lost 1, with 13 bases in between. The CDR3 runs 14 residues.

This clonotype has more than one count but fewer than ten. One end of the junction fails to match germline, which may point to a read error. The rearrangement joins TRBV5-6 to TRBJ1-1; D is unclear. The length of the CDR3 is 11 residues. Germline-derived CDR1 and CDR2 are SGHDT and YYEEEE. The CDR3 sequence: CAGSLALWTIF. The CDR3 DNA reads as TGTGCCGGCAGCTTGGCCCTGTGGACGATCTTT.

This chain links TRBV14 with TRBJ1-6; weak D call: TRBD1 (5 bases). The CDR3 consists of 15 residues. V lost 4 bases and J lost 7, with 14 bases in between. Germline-derived CDR1 and CDR2 are SGHDN and FVKESK. Here the CDR3 DNA reads TGTGCCAGCAGCCGGTACGGGACTTCGAATTCACCCCTCCACTTT. Amino acid sequence: CASSRYGTSNSPLHF.

The rearrangement joins TRBV7-9 to TRBJ1-2; tentatively, D is TRBD1 (5 bases). Germline V gene data show CDR1 as SEHNR and CDR2 as FQNEAQ (reference sequence). This CDR3 is built from 11 residues. CDR3 coding DNA: TGTGGAGGAGGGGAGGGCTATGGCTACACCTTC. Translation: CGGGEGYGYTF.

V gene TRBV19 combines with J gene TRBJ2-2; 9 positions match TRBD1. Germline-derived CDR1 and CDR2 are LNHDA and SQIVND (reference sequence). This CDR3 spans 16 amino acids. J gave up 7 bases and V 5 bases, and 11 bases lay outside the gene matches. In DNA, the CDR3 is TGTGCCAGTAGTCCTATCGACAGGGGGAAAGGCGGGGAGCTGTTTTTT. Its translation: CASSPIDRGKGGELFF.

This clonotype was found a few times. The gene calls are TRBV6-1 and TRBJ1-5; a weak D match, TRBD1 (6 bases). The CDR3 has 16 residues. Per the germline V gene, CDR1 is MNHNS and CDR2 is SASEGT. Trimming cost V 6 bases and J 2 bases, with 17 bases left between them. The DNA of the CDR3 is TGTGCCAGCAGCCAAACCGGGGGCGCCGGCAATCAGCCCCAGCATTTT. Translation: CASSQTGGAGNQPQHF.

This clonotype was seen many times. The CDR3 DNA reads TGTGCCAGCAGCTTAGATTGGGAGGGGACCCAGTTCTTC. Protein sequence: CASSLDWEGTQFF. J is TRBJ2-1 and V is TRBV11-2; 7 nucleotides agree with TRBD2. The CDR3 spans 13 residues. Germline values: CDR1 SGHAT, CDR2 FQNNGV. The junction had 6 bases not matched to a gene; V was cut back by 0 bases and J by 13 bases.

In its sample, this clonotype was seen many times. The V and J genes are TRBV6-1 and TRBJ1-2, with 7 positions matching TRBD1. J gave up 7 bases and V 10 bases, and 9 bases lay outside the gene matches. The CDR3 is made up of 12 amino acids. Germline V gene lookup returns CDR1 MNHNS and CDR2 SASEGT. CDR3 DNA: TGTGCCACACAGGGGCGTGATGGTGGCTACACCTTC. As protein: CATQGRDGGYTF.

The genes are TRBV6-1 and TRBJ2-1; TRBD2 might be the D (5 bases). Per the germline V gene, CDR1 is MNHNS and CDR2 is SASEGT. V gave up 5 bases and J gave up 1 base, with 12 bases separating them. The CDR3 covers 15 residues. CDR3 DNA sequence: TGTGCCAGCAGTAGAGCGGTTAGGTCCTACAATGAGCAGTTCTTC. This gives the protein CASSRAVRSYNEQFF.

This clonotype was counted many times. The V and J genes are TRBV27 and TRBJ2-7, with 7 bases aligning to TRBD2. CDR1 and CDR2 (germline): MNHEY, SMNVEV (reference sequence). There are 16 residues in the CDR3. J gave up 2 bases and V 2 bases, and 9 bases lay outside the gene matches. CDR3 DNA: TGTGCCAGCAGTTTAGAGGTCGCTAGCGGCACCTACGAGCAGTACTTC. This translates into CASSLEVASGTYEQYF.

This clonotype has a count of ten or more. V is TRBV12-3 or TRBV12-4 and J is TRBJ2-5; D call uncertain. V lost 6 bases and J lost 5, with 10 bases in between. CDR3 length equals 12 residues. CDR3: CASSQIPETQYF. For the CDR3, the DNA is TGTGCCAGCAGCCAAATACCGGAGACCCAGTACTTC.

The chain combines TRBV20-1 with TRBJ2-3; D might be TRBD2 (5 bases). The germline V gene encodes CDR1 DFQATT and CDR2 SNEGSKA (reference sequence). This CDR3 spans 15 amino acids. Between the trimmed V and J ends, which lost 6 bases and 3 bases, there was a span of 19 bases. The CDR3 coding sequence is TGCAGTGCCAGCGGCCGGGAAGGAAGAACAGATACGCAGTATTTT. It is translated as CSASGREGRTDTQYF.

Turning to this clonotype: Since a much larger clone is just one base distant, this may be a read error. As the CDR3 is not closed by the conserved phenylalanine or tryptophan, this likely results from a read error. The chain employs TRBV28 and TRBJ2-1; 9 bases line up with TRBD2. The germline CDR1 and CDR2 sequences are MDHEN and SYDVKM. V lost 5 bases to trimming and J lost 9 bases; unmatched junction nucleotides: 20. The CDR3 is 18 amino acids. The CDR3 DNA is TGTGCCAGCAGTGGCCTCACAGAAAGCGGGAGGTATTTTGGTGAGCAGTTCCTC. The encoded protein is CASSGLTESGRYFGEQFL.